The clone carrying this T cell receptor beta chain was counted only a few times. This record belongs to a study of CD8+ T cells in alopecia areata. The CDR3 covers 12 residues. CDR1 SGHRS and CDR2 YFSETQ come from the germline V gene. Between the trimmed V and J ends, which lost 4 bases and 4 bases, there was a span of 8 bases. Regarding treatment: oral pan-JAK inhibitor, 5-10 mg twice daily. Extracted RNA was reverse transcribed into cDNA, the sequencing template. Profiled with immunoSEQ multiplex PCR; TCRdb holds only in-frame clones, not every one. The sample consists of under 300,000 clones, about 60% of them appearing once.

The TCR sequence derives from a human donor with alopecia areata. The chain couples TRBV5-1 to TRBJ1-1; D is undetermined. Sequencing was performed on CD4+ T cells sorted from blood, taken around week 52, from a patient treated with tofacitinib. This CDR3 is CASSLDATEAFF. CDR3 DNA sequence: TGCGCCAGCAGCCTAGACGCCACTGAAGCTTTCTTT.